This TCR beta chain originates from a study of cytomegalovirus exposure and HLA in healthy donors (dated by TCRdb to 2015 to 2018). Some background on the complete study: An earlier analysis of several hundred of the donors reported approximately 270 Gb of sequence data and around 110 million unique TCR beta sequences from 150 million to 200 million T cells. Class I and class II HLA loci were covered by the typing at four-digit resolution. A later genetic analysis used genome-wide SNP genotypes for about 65% of the roughly 670 donors, treating that subset as a discovery cohort. Typing coverage varied by locus: about 620-630 donors for A, B, C, DRB1 and DQB1; approximately 500 for DQA1; over 600 for DPA1; approximately 490 for DPB1. An early release covering around 630 HLA-typed donors comprised roughly 300 gigabases of sequencing data and some 79 million unique TCR sequences. Besides the first cohort of around 700 subjects, a separate validation cohort made up of 120 different subjects was used. Alongside the repertoire data, information on donor age, sex, ethnicity and CMV serostatus was compiled. Because of strong linkage in the cohort, 5 or 6 DR-DQ haplotypes were treated as single units for association and clustering. Among the roughly 400 genotyped donors, approximately 77% belonged to the genetic ancestry cluster associated with self-reported Caucasian donors. To decide whether each TCR beta V gene segment behaved as functional or pseudogenic, an earlier analysis of nearly 600 of the donors relied on high-throughput TCR beta sequencing. High-throughput TCR immunosequencing, statistical association of individual TCRs with disease status, and machine learning were combined to predict cytomegalovirus infection status. On average, roughly 240,000 unique TCR beta nucleotide sequences were sequenced per donor among several hundred genotyped donors of the cohort, with 15% to 20% of those sequences being non-productive. All discovery cohort repertoires had been generated on a single sequencing platform. The study used immunosequencing to profile the T cell repertoires of 666 subjects and linked those repertoires to cytomegalovirus serostatus. Rather than using new phenotypic data, the later analysis identified candidate immune exposures from TCR beta sequences and from how often those sequences occurred across donors. A later analysis re-examined previously published TCR beta repertoires from around 670 donors and added high-resolution HLA genotyping to investigate patterns of TCR occurrence. The aim of the study was to test whether cataloging public T cell receptors could identify signatures of past pathogen exposure.

The CDR3 covers 11 residues, taking in both the cysteine and the phenylalanine. The entry retains the CDR3 DNA only, 33 bases that are in frame from base 1. V lost 5 bases and J lost 7 bases; the stretch between them is 8 bases long. From the germline V gene (reference sequence), CDR1 is SEHNR and CDR2 is FQNEAQ. In this sample, this clone turned up a few times. It lacks a known antigen. No base quality values were provided; no much bigger clone lies one nucleotide off. Library preparation was by the immunoSEQ multiplex PCR assay. For the multiplex PCR, a mixture combining 60 forward primers for TCR Vbeta segments and 13 reverse primers for TCR Jbeta segments was used. A multiplex PCR assay on genomic DNA amplified the CDR3 region of rearranged TCR beta genes. Amplified TCR beta libraries were sequenced as 87-base-pair reads on the Illumina HiSeq System. As for the original processing: Across the 670 or so repertoires, a later analysis counted some 81 million unique TCR beta chains, approximately 12 million of which were shared by at least two donors. To remove PCR and sequencing errors, raw reads were error-corrected and collapsed into unique sequences using a nearest-neighbor algorithm that merged closely related sequences. Alignment of CDR3 sequences to IMGT reference sequences was used to assign V, D and J gene segments. For a sequence to be retained, a match of at least six nucleotides to both a V gene segment and a J gene segment was required. A rearrangement was called productive if the CDR3 had no stop codons and remained in frame with V and J, and every other rearrangement was called non-productive. Following IMGT convention, CDR3 was defined as the stretch from the second conserved V-encoded cysteine to the conserved J-encoded phenylalanine. Sequences without an unambiguous match to a single V gene segment were excluded from the earlier analysis of several hundred of the donors. An earlier analysis of almost 600 of the donors classified V segments as functional when productive rearrangements were above 56.7% and as segregating when the standard deviation between donors was above 5%. A statistical classification framework was built to diagnose cytomegalovirus status from the catalog of TCR beta chain sequences. A later analysis assigned V and J genes by comparing TCR nucleotide sequences with IMGT/GENE-DB human TR gene sequences. Using the TCRdist pipeline, a later analysis assigned CDR3 sequences along with most-parsimonious VDJ recombination scenarios. In a later analysis, each TCR beta chain was defined by its CDR3 amino acid sequence together with its V-gene family, and reads without a unique V-gene family were excluded. As a way to deal with suspected cross-contamination and a sequencing artifact, a later analysis dropped roughly 600 nucleotide sequences that were highly shared and had low generation probability. In a later analysis, a clonal expansion index was calculated for each public chain from normalized within-repertoire ranks of inferred template counts. In a later analysis, generation probabilities were computed using a VDJ recombination model fitted to out-of-frame rearrangements, and the results were checked against IGoR. In a later analysis, TCR-TCR, TCR-HLA and TCR-CMV co-occurrence was scored with hypergeometric tests, and a repertoire-size bias correction was applied to TCR pairs. In a later analysis, false discovery rates were estimated by permuting HLA or CMV assignments 20 times. In a later analysis, co-occurring TCRs were grouped using DBSCAN, with TCRdist sequence similarity added in when clustering inside HLA-allele-positive subsets. Repertoires with fewer than 30,000 or more than 120,000 public chains, plus five repertoires with anomalous nucleotide sharing, were excluded from co-occurrence clustering. This immuneACCESS table, as held by TCRdb, lists in-frame sequences with V and J called but not all clones. Of the missing ones, under half trace to an unresolved V gene in checked studies; the others have no known cause. V and J calls and clone size are copied from that table; D and trimming were computed from the DNA. The sample has about 150,000 clones on record, roughly 82% of them singletons. In total, the top ten clones hold about 7% of the sample.

In total, 500 to 700 healthy bone marrow donors made up the cohort. At the time of sampling, every cohort member was nominally healthy, though immune exposures that went unrecorded were likely present. The donor tested CMV seronegative, placing the donor among the roughly 340 seronegative members of the cohort. A peripheral blood sample was provided by each donor, and peripheral blood mononuclear cells were used for TCR beta sequencing. Genomic DNA extraction from the blood cell samples was performed with the Qiagen DNeasy Blood Extraction Kit. The investigation overall reported the following: An earlier analysis of approximately 500 of the donors showed that most TCR beta V segments appeared in productive rearrangements either about 87% or about 30% of the time, which broadly matched IMGT annotations. Cytomegalovirus status was reported to be diagnosed by the classifier with high specificity and sensitivity in both the original and validation cohorts. In the study, approximately 160 TCR beta chains were listed as associated with cytomegalovirus. A few of the identified cytomegalovirus-associated TCR beta chains were confirmed in vitro to be specific for cytomegalovirus antigens. In a later analysis, some 18,000 TCR beta sequences were associated with specific HLA alleles at a false discovery rate of 0.05. A cluster of highly shared sequence variants was judged likely to represent a technical artifact of the sequencing pipeline. Several of the top co-occurrence clusters appeared to be linked to parvovirus B19, influenza, CMV and Epstein-Barr virus, according to a later analysis. In a later analysis, TCR association rates were found to vary across HLA loci, with the most associated TCRs seen for DRB1 alleles and the fewest for HLA-C alleles. For the cohort, immune exposure information was limited to CMV serostatus. An association between a missense DCLRE1C variant and V-gene and J-gene trimming of TCR beta chains was found in a later genetic analysis and replicated in an independent cohort. When HLA alleles, especially DR and DQ, strongly co-occurred, attributing TCR associations to individual alleles was difficult. According to a later genetic analysis, donors in an Asian-associated ancestry cluster had fewer N-insertions in productive TCRs than the approximately 670-donor mean. Because counts were too low, 15 to 20 rarely observed V segments, including chromosome 9 orphons, were excluded from the earlier analysis of around 590 of the donors. The 87-base-pair reads could not distinguish some IMGT-functional V segments, including TRBV6-2 and TRBV6-3, so those segments were excluded. Correlated functional status among segregating V segments might be attributable to linkage disequilibrium, but an unknown experimental factor could not be ruled out. Most CMV-associated TCR beta chains appeared to be HLA-restricted in a later analysis, and the HLA associations seemed to be driven largely by CMV exposure. While some public TCRs were present in many individuals, most TCR sequences turned up only very rarely across donors. The authors suggested that the approach could potentially be generalized to other disease states and immunological phenotypes. HLA typing was unavailable for some donors at each locus, so association tests used only the typed subset. A further reported finding was that TCR beta sequences accurately predicted the HLA-A and HLA-B alleles for most subjects in the first cohort. A later analysis found that HLA-associated TCR beta chains were more clonally expanded and had lower generation probabilities than equally common non-associated chains. This cohort had only TCR beta chains sequenced, and the lack of alpha or paired-chain data limited which features could be detected. Roughly uniform sequencing depth across donors was assumed in presence/absence analyses, although this assumption may not hold.

Sequenced: PBMCs. The origin of this receptor is a man aged 25 to 40 in good health and CMV-seronegative. The sequence links TRBV7-9 to TRBJ1-1; the best D guess is TRBD1, with 5 bases matching. The DNA reads TGTGCCAGCAGCCGGCAGGGTGAAGCTTTCTTT. Its amino acids are CASSRQGEAFF.